One and the same sample provided the 5 T cell receptor beta chains below, sequenced in a study of T cell responses to AZD1222 COVID-19 vaccine (dated by TCRdb to the early 2020s). What the time point label conveys for this sample: baseline before first vaccination. The library was obtained by the immunoSEQ multiplex PCR assay. TCRdb retrieved this table from immuneACCESS and kept in-frame rearrangements only. Not all clones are present; in checked studies, unresolved V genes account for under half, and no reason is known for the remainder. Across this sample there are 170,000 or so clones, with about nine tenths seen only once. The ten largest clones capture about 1.4% of the sample. This specimen consisted of peripheral blood, obtained on day 0 of AZD1222 vaccination. Source of these receptors: an adult in good health.

V is TRBV30 and J is TRBJ1-2; D is undetermined. The CDR3 runs 12 residues. V was shortened by 0 bases and J by 2 bases, with 4 bases between the two germline ends. Germline values: CDR1 GTSNPN, CDR2 SVGIG (reference sequence). CDR3 sequence reads: CAWSVTNYGYTF. CDR3 coding DNA: TGTGCCTGGAGTGTAACAAACTATGGCTACACCTTC.

The chain couples TRBV7-8 to TRBJ1-5; D gene uncertain. Germline V CDR1 and CDR2: SGHVS, FQNEAQ. The V end was cut by 1 base, the J end by 3 bases, with 13 bases between. The CDR3 sequence is 16 residues long. CDR3 in amino acids: CASSLVQNLANQPQHF. CDR3 sequence (DNA): TGTGCCAGCAGCTTAGTACAGAACCTCGCCAATCAGCCCCAGCATTTT. Variable domain in full (rest from reference TRBV7-8 and TRBJ1-5): GAGVSQSPRYKVAKRGQDVALRCDPISGHVSLFWYQQALGQGPEFLTYFQNEAQLDKSGLPSDRFFAERPEGSVSTLKIQRTQQEDSAVYLCASSLVQNLANQPQHFGDGTRLSIL.

The chain links TRBV6-5 to TRBJ1-5, with D uncertain. This CDR3 is 14 amino acids long. Germline V gives CDR1 MNHEY, CDR2 SVGAGI. Trimming pared 8 bases from V and 1 base from J, leaving 12 bases between. The DNA of the CDR3 is TGTGCCAGCGCCCTCGGACGGAGCAATCAGCCCCAGCATTTT. Encoded protein: CASALGRSNQPQHF.

The chain couples TRBV6-1 to TRBJ2-2; 9 bases line up with TRBD1. The CDR3 contains 18 residues. The germline V gene encodes CDR1 MNHNS and CDR2 SASEGT. The V segment lost 4 bases and the J segment 4 bases; nucleotides outside the gene matches: 13. The CDR3 is CASSVRDRVRFGTGELFF. The CDR3 bases are TGTGCCAGCAGTGTAAGGGACAGGGTCAGGTTTGGCACCGGGGAGCTGTTTTTT.

The chain recombines TRBV5-6 with TRBJ1-3, with D tentatively TRBD1 (5 bases). Germline loops: CDR1 SGHDT, CDR2 YYEEEE. The CDR3 is 16 amino acids. V was shortened by 3 bases and J by 2 bases, with 15 bases between the two germline ends. DNA for the CDR3: TGTGCCAGCAGCTCCCGGGACTCCTTCCCTGGAAACACCATATATTTT. This encodes CASSSRDSFPGNTIYF.